Presented here are 22 T cell receptor beta chains from one specimen sequenced in a study of T cells in narcolepsy. This table comes from immunoSEQ multiplex PCR, and its TCRdb copy is limited to in-frame clones, with some not included. The sample includes some 30,000 clones, around 80% of them seen just once. The material sequenced was memory (CD45RA-) CD4+ T cells from blood. Every receptor here comes from a human donor in good health.

This sequence joins TRBV9 and TRBJ1-2, with a weak D call TRBD1 (6 bases). Germline V lookup: CDR1 SGDLS, CDR2 YYNGEE. This CDR3 spans 13 amino acids. V was cut by 7 bases and J by 5 bases, with 15 bases left in between. CDR3 region: CASSGGGRYGYTF. CDR3 coding DNA: TGTGCCAGCTCGGGAGGGGGAAGGTATGGCTACACCTTC.

The chain links TRBV11-2 to TRBJ1-1, with unresolved D. Trimming stripped 5 bases from V and 1 base from J, with 8 bases between. There are 13 residues in the CDR3. CDR1 is SGHAT and CDR2 is FQNNGV in the germline V gene. CDR3 region: CASSVRRNTEAFF. In nucleotides, the CDR3 is TGTGCCAGCAGCGTTCGGAGGAACACTGAAGCTTTCTTT.

In the case of this clone: The germline gene is not matched at one end of the junction; a read error may be the cause. The chain employs TRBV4-2 and TRBJ2-3; maybe TRBD2 (6 bases). Germline V lookup: CDR1 LGHNA, CDR2 YNFKEQ. The CDR3 is made up of 15 amino acids. The CDR3 loop reads CASSPPGLNTDTQYF. The CDR3 coding sequence is TGTGCCAGTAGCCCCCCGGGACTTAACACAGATACGCAGTATTTT.

The chain is built from TRBV10-3 and TRBJ1-6, with D hard to call. This CDR3 has 15 residues. V dropped 7 bases and J dropped 0 bases, with 10 bases sitting between them. Germline CDR1 ENHRY, CDR2 SYGVKD. The CDR3 is CAIKGGSSYNSPLHF. CDR3 DNA sequence: TGTGCCATCAAGGGAGGGAGCTCCTATAATTCACCCCTCCACTTT.

The J gene is TRBJ2-1, the V gene TRBV5-5, with TRBD1 as a possible D gene (6 bases). The CDR3 totals 17 residues. V was pared by 4 bases and J by 4 bases, with 21 bases between. Germline V lookup: CDR1 SGHKS, CDR2 YYEKEE (reference sequence). CDR3 coding DNA: TGTGCCAGCAGCCCGCAACATATACGGACAGTGTACAATGAGCAGTTCTTC. This gives the protein CASSPQHIRTVYNEQFF.

The chain uses TRBV28 and TRBJ1-5; D might be TRBD1 (5 bases). Per germline, CDR1 MDHEN and CDR2 SYDVKM. This CDR3 is 17 amino acids long. Trimming left V 5 bases short and J 1 base short, with 18 bases between. The CDR3 spells CASSDYRRGISNQPQHF. The DNA of the CDR3 is TGTGCCAGCAGTGACTACAGGCGTGGAATAAGCAATCAGCCCCAGCATTTT.

The CDR3, as DNA: TGTGCTAGTGGTCCGGGAGGGGCAGTACAAGAGACCCAGTACTTC. Translation: CASGPGGAVQETQYF. The chain links TRBV12-5 to TRBJ2-5; 8 nucleotides align to TRBD2. Trimming at V came to 5 bases and at J to 2 bases, leaving 7 bases not matched to a gene. The CDR3 covers 15 residues. The germline CDR1 and CDR2 sequences are LGHNT and FRNRAP.

This clone has only a few counts. The V call is TRBV25-1, the J call TRBJ1-1, with no clear D. The length of the CDR3 is 13 residues. CDR1 is MGHDK and CDR2 is SYGVNS in the germline V gene. V was pared by 2 bases and J by 6 bases, with 10 bases between. The CDR3 protein is CASSEDGWAEAFF. CDR3 in DNA: TGTGCCAGCAGTGAAGATGGTTGGGCTGAAGCTTTCTTT.

This clone was detected only once. Other DNA sequences from this sample encode an identical CDR3 as well. This chain uses TRBV15 with TRBJ1-1; TRBD1 might be the D (5 bases). Trimming took 1 base from V and 4 from J, leaving 10 bases between them. CDR1 is LNHNV and CDR2 is YYDKDF in the germline V gene (reference sequence). The CDR3 contains 14 residues. The CDR3 nucleotides read TGTGCCACCAGCAGAGGGGACGTGAGCACTGAAGCTTTCTTT. Its translation is CATSRGDVSTEAFF.

The chain couples TRBV5-4 to TRBJ2-5; 11 bases line up with TRBD2. Looked up from germline, CDR1 is SGHNT and CDR2 is YYREEE (reference sequence). The CDR3 contains 18 residues. The ends lost 3 bases at V and 2 bases at J; junction bases unmatched: 12. The CDR3 region has the DNA TGTGCCAGCAGCTCGCCAGGCCCGGGACTAGCGGCGCAAGAGACCCAGTACTTC. Its translation is CASSSPGPGLAAQETQYF. The full variable domain, in which reference TRBV5-4 and TRBJ2-5 provide the parts outside the CDR3, is ETGVTQSPTHLIKTRGQQVTLRCSSQSGHNTVSWYQQALGQGPQFIFQYYREEENGRGNFPPRFSGLQFPNYSSELNVNALELDDSALYLCASSSPGPGLAAQETQYFGPGTRLLVL.

V gene TRBV7-2 combines with J gene TRBJ2-3, with 10 bases identical to TRBD2. CDR3 length: 14 amino acids. With V trimmed by 6 bases and J by 6 bases, 6 bases remained unmatched. CDR1 is SGHTA and CDR2 is FQGNSA in the germline V gene. CDR3 sequence: CASRVGLASDTQYF. The CDR3 nucleotides are TGTGCCAGCAGGGTGGGACTAGCGTCGGATACGCAGTATTTT. The entire variable domain, with the rest obtained from reference TRBV7-2 and TRBJ2-3, is as follows: GAGVSQSPSNKVTEKGKDVELRCDPISGHTALYWYRQSLGQGLEFLIYFQGNSAPDKSGLPSDRFSAERTGGSVSTLTIQRTQQEDSAVYLCASRVGLASDTQYFGPGTRLTVL.

As DNA, the CDR3 is TGTGCCAGCAAAGGAGGGCAACTAGCGGCCGCCTACGAGCAGTACTTC. Residues: CASKGGQLAAAYEQYF. The chain carries TRBV28 and TRBJ2-5, with TRBD2 matching over 8 bases. Judging by the DNA end, TRBJ2-7 fits better; the J call may be wrong. The CDR3 covers 16 residues. CDR1 and CDR2 (germline): MDHEN, SYDVKM.

The chain has TRBV4-2 and TRBJ2-7, with 8 positions matching TRBD2. V shed 2 bases, J shed 4 bases, and the junction held 7 bases outside the gene matches. The CDR3 contains 15 residues. The germline V gene encodes CDR1 LGHNA and CDR2 YNFKEQ. The DNA for the CDR3 is TGTGCCAGCAGCCAAACGGGACTAGGTGGGTACGAGCAGTACTTC. Translating it yields CASSQTGLGGYEQYF.

The gene calls are TRBV6-1 and TRBJ1-1; D is perhaps TRBD1 (6 bases). Trimming cost V 2 bases and J 6 bases, with 13 bases left between them. CDR1 is MNHNS and CDR2 is SASEGT in the germline V gene. The CDR3 is 14 amino acids. The CDR3 DNA sequence: TGTGCCAGCAGTGAATTAGGGGGTATGGCTGAAGCTTTCTTT. It yields the protein CASSELGGMAEAFF.

The V gene is TRBV19, the J gene TRBJ1-1; TRBD1 matches 9 bases. The germline gives CDR1 LNHDA, CDR2 SQIVND (reference sequence). This CDR3 spans 16 amino acids. Losses at the gene ends were 10 bases for V and 0 bases for J; bases not matched to a gene: 12. DNA of the CDR3: TGTGCCATTCCGGGACAGGGACCCCATATGAACACTGAAGCTTTCTTT. It codes for CAIPGQGPHMNTEAFF. The whole variable domain, filled in from reference TRBV19 and TRBJ1-1, reads DGGITQSPKYLFRKEGQNVTLSCEQNLNHDAMYWYRQDPGQGLRLIYYSQIVNDFQKGDIAEGYSVSREKKESFPLTVTSAQKNPTAFYLCAIPGQGPHMNTEAFFGQGTRLTVV.

The genes are TRBV9 and TRBJ2-3, with D possibly TRBD2 on 6 matching bases. This CDR3 is 10 amino acids long. With 7 bases removed from V and 8 bases from J, the gap between germline ends came to 8 bases. CDR1 is SGDLS, CDR2 YYNGEE, per germline. The CDR3 spells CASSGGTQYF. Written as DNA, the CDR3 is TGTGCCAGCTCCGGGGGTACGCAGTATTTT.

The chain couples TRBV4-1 to TRBJ1-2; D is unclear. Per germline, CDR1 MGHRA and CDR2 YSYEKL. V lost 8 bases, J lost 4 bases, and 14 bases lay in between. The CDR3 spans 13 residues. The chain's CDR3 is CASRSDSTYGYTF. The CDR3 nucleotides are TGCGCCAGCCGCTCCGATAGTACCTATGGCTACACCTTC.

The genes are TRBV29-1 and TRBJ1-3; D remains ambiguous. V lost 4 bases, J lost 0 bases, and 7 bases lay in between. Germline CDR1 is SQVTM and CDR2 is ANQGSEA. The CDR3 totals 13 residues. The CDR3 loop reads CSVAGLSGNTIYF. Here the CDR3 DNA reads TGCAGCGTTGCCGGCCTCTCTGGAAACACCATATATTTT. Combining the CDR3 with reference TRBV29-1 and TRBJ1-3 gives the whole variable domain SAVISQKPSRDICQRGTSLTIQCQVDSQVTMMFWYRQQPGQSLTLIATANQGSEATYESGFVIDKFPISRPNLTFSTLTVSNMSPEDSSIYLCSVAGLSGNTIYFGEGSWLTVV.

This clone was recorded a few times. This chain links TRBV6-6 with TRBJ2-7, with a weak D call TRBD1 (6 bases). This CDR3 has 13 amino acids. Germline V gene data show CDR1 as MNHNY and CDR2 as SVGAGI (reference sequence). V lost 2 bases and J 4 bases, leaving 9 bases between the germline ends. CDR3 nucleotide sequence: TGTGCCAGCAGTTACGGGACACCATACGAGCAGTACTTC. This codes for CASSYGTPYEQYF.

V gene TRBV7-9 combines with J gene TRBJ2-1; 10 nucleotides agree with TRBD1. The CDR3 covers 16 residues. V dropped 5 bases and J dropped 6; count of bases not matched to a gene: 10. Germline V gene sequence: CDR1 SEHNR, CDR2 FQNEAQ (reference sequence). The CDR3: CASSPWDRGFFNEQFF. DNA for the CDR3: TGTGCCAGCAGCCCCTGGGACAGGGGATTTTTCAATGAGCAGTTCTTC.

Only one count was recorded for this clone. The DNA for the CDR3 is TGCAGCGACAGGGACGAAGAGACCCAGTACTTC. Protein sequence: CSDRDEETQYF. The chain links TRBV20-1 to TRBJ2-5; 7 positions match TRBD1. CDR1 and CDR2 from the germline V gene are DFQATT and SNEGSKA (reference sequence). The CDR3 runs 11 residues.

The rearrangement uses TRBV18 and TRBJ2-2; D possibly matches TRBD1 or TRBD2 (5 bases each). Germline CDR1 KGHSH, CDR2 LQKENI. The length of the CDR3 is 15 residues. Trimming left V 6 bases short and J 1 base short, with 12 bases between. The CDR3 DNA reads TGTGCCAGCTCTCAGAGGGGCGGGAACACCGGGGAGCTGTTTTTT. This encodes CASSQRGGNTGELFF.